These T cell receptor beta chains were read from a single sample in a study of metastatic and nonmetastatic thyroid tumors. Using MiXCR, TCRdb reanalyzed the PCR reads. The sample lists more than 20,000 clones; more than 20% were seen once. The sample taken for sequencing was tumor tissue. Receptors originate from a male donor with papillary thyroid cancer or a benign thyroid nodule (not recorded which). Some clones in this sample may be carry-over from other donors' samples. Both conserved end residues are part of each CDR3.

13 TRBV18 CASSPFRVSTQYF
14 TRBV7-2 CASSPLASNQPQHF
14 TRBV5-1 CASSLGQESYGYTF
13 TRBV10-2 CASSGGDRGTQYF
14 TRBV28 CASSQITLAYEQYF
16 TRBV9 CASSSSSSRAAETQYF
15 TRBV2 CASSPWTAREDGYTF
17 TRBV27 CASREGQGTTGANVLTF
15 TRBV11-1 CASSPGQGDVNEQFF
14 TRBV11-1 CARAGLEFLYEQFF
15 TRBV12-3/TRBV12-4 CASSTPSGGRNEQFF
16 TRBV6-2/TRBV6-3 CASSARGTGQSDTQYF
13 TRBV9 CASSVGTANEQFF
17 TRBV9 CASSVGFRLAGCNEQFF
14 TRBV30 CASPPPGRNYGYTF
11 TRBV19 CASSSSETQYF
18 TRBV5-1 CSSSLPDLSGSYTDTQYF
16 TRBV4-1 CASSQAWGDSTYEQYF
16 TRBV11-2 CASSLREGPWGYEQYF
17 TRBV27 CASSLRDRGRLTGELFF
16 TRBV11-2 CASSTGPAAGNYEQYF
13 TRBV6-2/TRBV6-3 CASSYGVGNTIYF
13 TRBV5-4 CASSFRWAGKAFF
16 TRBV10-1 CASSEGGGRGDNEQFF
14 TRBV20-1 CSARATGDNSPLHF
17 TRBV6-1 CASSQTNVQGPNEKLFF
16 TRBV4-3 CASSQEWGSSSYEQYF
19 TRBV28 CASSYKRGITGPYNSPLHF
12 TRBV7-9 CASSYRGYEQYF
14 TRBV7-9 CASSLGLASDTQYF
15 TRBV11-2 CASSLDPSYNSPLHF
15 TRBV13 CASSFRLAGYNEQFF
17 TRBV24-1 CATVRLAGVKKANVLTF
15 TRBV6-2/TRBV6-3 CASRTWTGVYNEQFF
14 TRBV7-2 CASSLVRGNTEAFF
15 TRBV6-2/TRBV6-3 CASSYLSTGDYEQYF
13 TRBV5-1 CASSTGGTGELFF